The source of this T cell receptor beta chain is a study of blood T cells in healthy people across ages. Whole-study findings and limits: As age increased, TCR beta diversity per million T cells fell in a roughly linear fashion. Whereas aged donors had fewer naive CD4+ cells, long-lived donors had more of them and higher diversity.

Germline CDR1 is SGHTA and CDR2 is FQGTGA. Trimming shortened V by 5 bases and J by 1 base, and 15 bases separated the two germline ends. The CDR3 is made up of 16 amino acids. Using a J-beta primer mix together with a sample-barcoded 5' primer, a second PCR was run for about 6 to 12 cycles. Each of the samples gave a minimum of 3 million paired-end reads that contained CDR3. TCRdb used MiXCR to reprocess the 5' RACE reads, holding one entry per CDR3 protein. The sample has some 700,000 distinct CDR3 sequences, 35% to 45% seen once. A remark on this clonotype: The antigen is unknown.

Donors were systemically healthy Caucasian individuals from Russia aged roughly 6 to 95 years. The rearrangement links TRBV7-3 to TRBJ2-1; D not resolved. Sequencing input: blood. The origin of this receptor is an older woman in good health. The DNA of the CDR3 is TGTGCCAGCAGCCCGACTGCTGGCGAATCCTACAATGAGCAGTTCTTC. This translates into CASSPTAGESYNEQFF.